One sample yielded the 18 T cell receptor beta chains listed below, sequenced in a study of breast tumors, draining lymph nodes, adjacent tissues. The lymph nodes were axillary draining lymph nodes from breast cancer patients. One entry per CDR3 protein results from TCRdb running MiXCR on the multiplex PCR reads. The sample has around 130,000 distinct CDR3 sequences, just under 20% seen once. The sequenced material came from axillary lymph node tissue. The receptors originated from a female donor with breast cancer. Some clones in this sample may be carry-over from other donors' samples.

This clonotype was recorded many times. V is TRBV24-1 and J is TRBJ2-1; 14 bases agree with TRBD2. The V gene end was trimmed by 4 bases and the J gene end by 10 bases; junction bases not matched to a gene: 5. Germline CDR1 and CDR2: KGHDR and SFDVKD. The CDR3 covers 15 residues. The CDR3 DNA sequence: TGTGCCACCAGTGACTTGGGACTAGCGGGAGTCGAGCAGTTCTTC. Translating it yields CATSDLGLAGVEQFF.

This clonotype was recorded at least ten times. The J gene is TRBJ1-2, the V gene TRBV15; 8 bases agree with TRBD1. This CDR3 has 16 residues. Germline V gene data show CDR1 as LNHNV and CDR2 as YYDKDF (reference sequence). V lost 1 base, J lost 3 bases, and 7 bases stayed unmatched. The CDR3 reads CATSRGQRTGHYGYTF. In DNA, the CDR3 is TGTGCCACCAGCAGAGGACAAAGGACAGGGCACTATGGCTACACCTTC.

This clonotype was detected many times. The rearrangement uses TRBV20-1 and TRBJ1-2, with a weak D call TRBD1 (6 bases). The CDR3 sequence is 13 residues long. V was clipped by 6 bases and J by 4 bases, with 15 bases between them. Germline V CDR1 and CDR2: DFQATT, SNEGSKA (reference sequence). The CDR3: CSAPDTDSYGYTF. Written as DNA, the CDR3 is TGCAGTGCCCCCGATACGGACAGCTATGGCTACACCTTC.

This clonotype was seen at least ten times. This CDR3 reads CASSLSGEDTGELFF. For the CDR3, the DNA is TGCGCCAGCAGCTTATCGGGAGAAGACACCGGGGAGCTGTTTTTT. The V and J genes are TRBV5-1 and TRBJ2-2, with D maybe TRBD2 (6 bases). V lost 2 bases and J lost 3, with 11 bases in between. The CDR3 has 15 amino acids. Germline values: CDR1 SGHRS, CDR2 YFSETQ.

On this clonotype: At one boundary the junction diverges from the germline segment, which might be a read error. This sequence joins TRBV20-1 and TRBJ2-1; 7 nucleotides match TRBD2. The CDR3 loop spans 13 amino acids. The germline V gene encodes CDR1 DFQATT and CDR2 SNEGSKA (reference sequence). The CDR3 nucleotides are TGCAGTGCTAGAGGAGGGGAGGGAATTAGGCAGTTCTTT. Translation: CSARGGEGIRQFF.

This clonotype was counted at least ten times. The CDR3 loop reads CASRGPGELFF. In nucleotides, the CDR3 is TGTGCCAGCAGGGGGCCCGGGGAGCTGTTTTTT. This chain connects TRBV2 to TRBJ2-2; maybe TRBD1 (5 bases). Germline V gene sequence: CDR1 SNHLY, CDR2 FYNNEI. This CDR3 has 11 amino acids. With 6 bases removed from V and 6 bases from J, the gap between germline ends came to 5 bases. The variable domain in full, with the rest retrieved from reference TRBV2 and TRBJ2-2, is EPEVTQTPSHQVTQMGQEVILRCVPISNHLYFYWYRQILGQKVEFLVSFYNNEISEKSEIFDDQFSVERPDGSNFTLKIRSTKLEDSAMYFCASRGPGELFFGEGSRLTVL.

This clonotype was seen at least ten times. The chain carries TRBV27 and TRBJ1-6; possible D gene TRBD1, 5 bases. This CDR3 has 15 residues. Per germline, CDR1 MNHEY and CDR2 SMNVEV (reference sequence). V gave up 6 bases and J gave up 7 bases, with 16 bases separating them. CDR3 sequence (DNA): TGTGCCAGCAGAGACGGGACCCCAAACAATTCACCCCTCCACTTT. Protein: CASRDGTPNNSPLHF.

Turning to this clonotype: Possible read error: a much larger clone is one base away. The chain couples TRBV7-2 to TRBJ2-2; TRBD2 aligns across 11 bases. The CDR3 runs to 15 residues. V gave up 5 bases and J gave up 6 bases; unmatched junction bases: 5. Germline V CDR1 and CDR2: SGHTA, FQGNSA. The CDR3 DNA sequence: TGTGCCAGCAGCCTCAATAGCGGGAGGGCCGGGGAGCTGTTTTTT. This encodes CASSLNSGRAGELFF.

This clonotype appeared many times. The J gene is TRBJ2-3, the V gene TRBV7-9; 12 bases map to TRBD2. Germline trimming cut 10 bases from V and 2 bases from J; bases unmatched to any gene: 7. CDR3 length: 15 residues. The V gene's germline CDR1 is SEHNR and CDR2 FQNEAQ (reference sequence). CDR3 residues: CATKTSGGYTDTQYF. Here the CDR3 DNA reads TGTGCCACCAAGACTAGCGGGGGTTACACAGATACGCAGTATTTT.

This clonotype was observed many times. V gene TRBV18 combines with J gene TRBJ1-3; no definite D call. Per germline, CDR1 KGHSH and CDR2 LQKENI. V was pared by 2 bases and J by 0 bases, with 11 bases between. The CDR3 totals 16 residues. The CDR3 reads CASSPGGVGSGNTIYF. The CDR3 bases are TGTGCCAGCTCACCAGGAGGTGTCGGCTCTGGAAACACCATATATTTT.

This clonotype has only a few counts. This rearrangement joins TRBV20-1 to TRBJ2-4; no definite D call. The CDR3 consists of 16 residues. Per the germline V gene, CDR1 is DFQATT and CDR2 is SNEGSKA (reference sequence). Trimming left V 6 bases short and J 2 bases short, with 20 bases between. The CDR3 loop is CSAPTPGQSPKNIQYF. The CDR3 DNA sequence: TGCAGTGCCCCTACTCCCGGGCAATCCCCCAAAAACATTCAGTACTTC.

Ten or more counts support this clonotype. The chain recombines TRBV6-6 with TRBJ1-4; D is possibly TRBD1 (5 bases). Trimming took off 2 bases at V and 3 bases at J, with 10 bases between the two ends. The CDR3 is made up of 15 amino acids. The germline CDR1 and CDR2 sequences are MNHNY and SVGAGI (reference sequence). CDR3 nucleotides: TGTGCCAGCAGTTACGAGGGGAGCTCTAATGAAAAACTGTTTTTT. This translates into CASSYEGSSNEKLFF.

This clonotype was recorded at least ten times. J is TRBJ1-4 and V is TRBV2, with 9 bases fitting TRBD1. CDR1 SNHLY and CDR2 FYNNEI come from the germline V gene. V shed 6 bases and J 7 bases; nucleotides not matched to a gene: 6. The CDR3 totals 14 residues. CDR3 in amino acids: CASRMTGGFEKLFF. CDR3 bases: TGTGCCAGCAGGATGACAGGGGGTTTTGAAAAACTGTTTTTT. The variable domain in full, completed from reference TRBV2 and TRBJ1-4, reads EPEVTQTPSHQVTQMGQEVILRCVPISNHLYFYWYRQILGQKVEFLVSFYNNEISEKSEIFDDQFSVERPDGSNFTLKIRSTKLEDSAMYFCASRMTGGFEKLFFGSGTQLSVL.

There are many counts of this clonotype. The rearrangement links TRBV9 to TRBJ1-3; 9 bases agree with TRBD1. J lost 0 bases, V lost 4 bases, and 14 bases had no gene match. Germline V CDR1 and CDR2: SGDLS, YYNGEE. The CDR3 contains 19 residues. CDR3 bases: TGTGCCAGCAGCTTAAGGCCGGGGGGACAGGGTTTCTCTGGAAACACCATATATTTT. It translates to CASSLRPGGQGFSGNTIYF. The full variable domain, with the rest looked up from reference TRBV9 and TRBJ1-3, is DSGVTQTPKHLITATGQRVTLRCSPRSGDLSVYWYQQSLDQGLQFLIQYYNGEERAKGNILERFSAQQFPDLHSELNLSSLELGDSALYFCASSLRPGGQGFSGNTIYFGEGSWLTVV.

A few counts support this clonotype. The DNA for the CDR3 is TGTGCCAGCAGCCCTACTCGGACAGGCCTAAGCTCTGGAAACACCATATATTTT. The encoded protein is CASSPTRTGLSSGNTIYF. The chain employs TRBV5-6 and TRBJ1-3, with 7 bases lining up with TRBD1. Unmatched junction bases numbered 13, after V lost 4 bases and J lost 0 bases. Germline CDR1 reads SGHDT; CDR2 reads YYEEEE. This CDR3 region has 18 residues.

This clonotype has at least ten counts. The genes are TRBV15 and TRBJ1-5; possible D gene TRBD1, 6 bases. V lost 0 bases and J lost 6, with 12 bases in between. The germline V gene has CDR1 LNHNV and CDR2 YYDKDF (reference sequence). This CDR3 comprises 15 residues. In DNA form, the CDR3 reads TGTGCCACCAGCAGAGACACAGGGAAATCTCAGCCCCAGCATTTT. It codes for CATSRDTGKSQPQHF.

In this sample, this clonotype turned up many times. This chain connects TRBV5-6 to TRBJ2-7; TRBD1 agrees at 7 bases. This CDR3 spans 13 amino acids. Germline trimming cut 1 base from V and 3 bases from J; bases unmatched to any gene: 1. CDR1 and CDR2 from the germline V gene are SGHDT and YYEEEE. CDR3 coding DNA: TGTGCCAGCAGCTTGTACAGGGGCTACGAGCAGTACTTC. It specifies CASSLYRGYEQYF. The whole variable domain, filled in from reference TRBV5-6 and TRBJ2-7, reads DAGVTQSPTHLIKTRGQQVTLRCSPKSGHDTVSWYQQALGQGPQFIFQYYEEEERQRGNFPDRFSGHQFPNYSSELNVNALLLGDSALYLCASSLYRGYEQYFGPGTRLTVT.

This clonotype was seen ten or more times. This chain joins TRBV20-1 and TRBJ1-2; a weak D match, TRBD1 (5 bases). CDR3 length: 11 amino acids. Germline lookup yields CDR1 DFQATT and CDR2 SNEGSKA (reference sequence). As DNA, the CDR3 is TGCAGCAAGACAGAAGCTTATGGCTACACCTTC. Its translation is CSKTEAYGYTF.